This T cell receptor beta chain was sequenced during a study of blood T cell repertoires in COVID-19. The V gene end was trimmed by 0 bases and the J gene end by 9 bases; junction bases not matched to a gene: 7. CDR1 is MRHNA and CDR2 is SNTAGT in the germline V gene. This CDR3 region has 16 residues. Sequenced by immunoSEQ multiplex PCR; TCRdb stores in-frame clones only, minus some. The data hold 200,000 to 250,000 clones, with roughly four fifths observed a single time. This sequence originates from a woman aged 18-29 years with acute or convalescent COVID-19. This sequence joins TRBV6-4 and TRBJ2-1; 11 nucleotides line up with TRBD2. Sequencing was performed on peripheral blood. DNA of the CDR3: TGTGCCAGCAGTGACTCGGCACTAGCGGGAGTGGGTGAGCAGTTCTTC. It codes for CASSDSALAGVGEQFF.